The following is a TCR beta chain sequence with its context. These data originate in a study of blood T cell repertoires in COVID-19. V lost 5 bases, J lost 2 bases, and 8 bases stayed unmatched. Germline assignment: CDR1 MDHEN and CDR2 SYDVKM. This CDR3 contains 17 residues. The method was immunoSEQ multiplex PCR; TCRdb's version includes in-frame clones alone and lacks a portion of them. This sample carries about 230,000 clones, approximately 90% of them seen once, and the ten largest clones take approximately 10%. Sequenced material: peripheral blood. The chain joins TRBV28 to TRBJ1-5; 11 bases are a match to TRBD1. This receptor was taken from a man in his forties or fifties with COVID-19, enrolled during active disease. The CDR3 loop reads CASSPWTGGMGNQPQHF. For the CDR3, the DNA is TGTGCCAGCAGTCCATGGACAGGGGGCATGGGCAATCAGCCCCAGCATTTT. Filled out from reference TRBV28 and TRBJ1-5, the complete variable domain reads DVKVTQSSRYLVKRTGEKVFLECVQDMDHENMFWYRQDPGLGLRLIYFSYDVKMKEKGDIPEGYSVSREKKERFSLILESASTNQTSMYLCASSPWTGGMGNQPQHFGDGTRLSIL.